The clone carrying this T cell receptor beta chain has more than one count but fewer than ten. The CDR3 runs to 17 residues. With V trimmed by 0 bases and J by 9 bases, 12 bases remained unmatched. CDR1 is SGHRS, CDR2 YFSETQ, per germline. The data were obtained in a study of blood T cell repertoires in COVID-19. Across the study: T cells, B-cell-depleted T cells, or PBMCs provided the cDNA or gDNA that served as material.

As processed by the authors: Reference gene primer amplification in the assay estimated nucleated cell counts. The table came from immunoSEQ multiplex PCR; TCRdb's copy has only in-frame clones and leaves some out. V, J and clone size are taken as reported in that table, and D and trimming were inferred from the DNA itself. The sample records fewer than 250,000 clones, roughly nine tenths being singletons. Sample: peripheral blood. The chain joins TRBV5-1 to TRBJ2-1, with TRBD2 matching 10 bases. This TCR was recovered from a man in his 60s with COVID-19, enrolled during active disease. The DNA of the CDR3 is TGCGCCAGCAGCTTGGGCCAAAGTAGCGGGGGGCGTGTTGAGCAGTTCTTC. As protein: CASSLGQSSGGRVEQFF.